In its sample, the clone carrying this TCR beta chain was seen a few times. Antigen specificity is unknown. Researchers took RNA transcripts and amplified the TCR beta CDR3 regions from them. An initial round of RT-PCR targeting the TCR CDR3 relied on the HTBI primer set. TCRdb re-derived calls from the multiplex PCR reads in MiXCR, one entry per CDR3 protein. Of approximately 720,000 distinct CDR3 sequences listed, 18% are singletons. It was uncontrolled infection, other autoimmune disease, pregnancy or lactation that excluded patients. This specimen comes from a study of T cells in Graves' hyperthyroidism and ophthalmopathy. Study results and caveats: Model output signaled ophthalmopathy a median about 6.3 months ahead of onset.

This clonotype originated in a woman aged 45-60 years with Graves' hyperthyroidism that later progressed to Graves' ophthalmopathy. The specimen sequenced was blood.

DNA for the CDR3: TGCGCCAGCAGCTACCGGGACAGGGGCACTGGGGATACGCAGTATTTT. It yields the protein CASSYRDRGTGDTQYF. The chain carries TRBV5-1 and TRBJ2-3; TRBD1 matches 10 bases. The germline V gene encodes CDR1 SGHRS and CDR2 YFSETQ. V lost 3 bases and J lost 6; bases outside the gene matches: 10. CDR3 size: 16 residues.